This T cell receptor (beta chain) comes out of a study of STAT5B mutations in CD4+ large granular lymphocyte leukemia. The survey-level immunoSEQ assay was used. The data were produced by immunoSEQ multiplex PCR, yet TCRdb's version contains in-frame clones alone and is incomplete. The top ten clones hold about 3% of a sample with approximately 32,000 clones, 69% of them seen once. A word on this clone: Its antigen is not known.

CDR3 length: 14 amino acids. After removal of 4 bases from V and 7 bases from J, the junction contained 9 bases not matched to a gene. Looked up from germline, CDR1 is SGHDT and CDR2 is YYEEEE. Findings and caveats of the study: 8/27 top patient clones versus 2/35 control clones were TRBV06-family.

The material sequenced was CD4+ T cells from blood buffy coats. The sequence came from a human donor in good health. V and J are TRBV5-6 and TRBJ2-7, with 9 bases fitting TRBD1. The CDR3, as DNA: TGTGCCAGCAGCCTTACCGGGACAGGGCGGGAGCAGTACTTC. It is translated as CASSLTGTGREQYF.